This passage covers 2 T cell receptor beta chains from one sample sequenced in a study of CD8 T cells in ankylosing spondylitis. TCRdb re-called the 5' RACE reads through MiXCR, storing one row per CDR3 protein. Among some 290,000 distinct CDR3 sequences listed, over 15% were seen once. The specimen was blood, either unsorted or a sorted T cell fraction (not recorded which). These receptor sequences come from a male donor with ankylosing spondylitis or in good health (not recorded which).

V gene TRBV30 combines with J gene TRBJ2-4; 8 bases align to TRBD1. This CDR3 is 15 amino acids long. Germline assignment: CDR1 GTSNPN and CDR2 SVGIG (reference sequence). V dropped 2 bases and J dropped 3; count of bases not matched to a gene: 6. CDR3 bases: TGTGCCTGGAGTCCGGGACAGGAGCTCAAAAACATTCAGTACTTC. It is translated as CAWSPGQELKNIQYF. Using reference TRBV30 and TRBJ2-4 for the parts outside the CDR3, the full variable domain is SQTIHQWPATLVQPVGSPLSLECTVEGTSNPNLYWYRQAAGRGLQLLFYSVGIGQISSEVPQNLSASRPQDRQFILSSKKLLLSDSGFYLCAWSPGQELKNIQYFGAGTRLSVL.

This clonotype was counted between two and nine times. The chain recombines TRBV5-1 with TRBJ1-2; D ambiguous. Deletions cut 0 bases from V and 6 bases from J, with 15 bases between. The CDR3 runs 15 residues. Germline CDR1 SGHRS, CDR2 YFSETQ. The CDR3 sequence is CASSLGTRSDDGYTF. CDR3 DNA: TGCGCCAGCAGCTTGGGTACCAGGTCGGATGATGGCTACACCTTC.